Below are 18 T cell receptor beta chains sequenced from a single sample in a study of T cell repertoires in cytomegalovirus infection. TCRdb passed the reads through MiXCR, listing each CDR3 protein once. The sample consists of some 390,000 distinct CDR3 sequences, 15% to 20% of them appearing once. The specimen was PBMCs. These receptors came from a human donor in good health (CMV status not recorded). Some clones in this sample may be carry-over from other donors' samples.

This clonotype occurred a few times. J is TRBJ1-2 and V is TRBV4-1; D not certain. The germline V gene has CDR1 MGHRA and CDR2 YSYEKL. V dropped 0 bases and J dropped 0 bases, with 8 bases sitting between them. This CDR3 spans 15 amino acids. In nucleotides, the CDR3 is TGCGCCAGCAGCCAAGAAGAGGGCACTAACTATGGCTACACCTTC. Translated, it gives CASSQEEGTNYGYTF.

The table lists this clonotype with many counts. This chain links TRBV7-6 with TRBJ2-7; 13 nucleotides match TRBD2. J lost 7 bases, V lost 4 bases, and 4 bases had no gene match. From germline, CDR1 is SGHVS and CDR2 FNYEAQ. CDR3 size: 14 residues. The CDR3 loop reads CASSWTSGSREQYF. DNA of the CDR3: TGTGCCAGCAGCTGGACTAGCGGGAGTCGGGAGCAGTACTTC.

The sample holds a few counts of this clonotype. The rearrangement joins TRBV28 to TRBJ1-6; D unresolved. The CDR3 has 12 amino acids. The V gene's germline CDR1 is MDHEN and CDR2 SYDVKM. V lost 6 bases and J 7 bases, leaving 7 bases between the germline ends. Here the CDR3 DNA reads TGTGCCAGCAGATTCAAAAATTCACCCCTCCACTTT. This gives the protein CASRFKNSPLHF.

This clonotype has only a few counts. J is TRBJ2-3 and V is TRBV27; 9 bases are shared with TRBD2. CDR3 size: 16 residues. With 4 bases clipped from V and 1 base from J, the junction kept 6 bases outside the gene matches. Germline CDR1 is MNHEY and CDR2 is SMNVEV (reference sequence). CDR3 bases: TGTGCCAGCAGTTCTGCCCCTAGCGGGGGCACAGATACGCAGTATTTT. This translates into CASSSAPSGGTDTQYF.

Details on this clonotype: One base away lies a much larger clone, so this may be a sequencing read error. J is TRBJ2-7 and V is TRBV7-2; D remains ambiguous. Looked up from germline, CDR1 is SGHTA and CDR2 is FQGNSA. This CDR3 is built from 15 residues. The CDR3 spells CASSFTTAKSYEPYF. The CDR3 coding sequence is TGTGCCAGCAGCTTTACAACAGCCAAATCCTACGAGCCGTACTTC. Full variable domain (outside the CDR3, taken from reference TRBV7-2 and TRBJ2-7): GAGVSQSPSNKVTEKGKDVELRCDPISGHTALYWYRQSLGQGLEFLIYFQGNSAPDKSGLPSDRFSAERTGGSVSTLTIQRTQQEDSAVYLCASSFTTAKSYEPYFGPGTRLTVT.

The chain recombines TRBV6-5 with TRBJ1-1; TRBD1 agrees at 8 bases. The CDR3 runs 12 residues. The germline CDR1 and CDR2 sequences are MNHEY and SVGAGI. The ends lost 10 bases at V and 1 base at J; junction bases unmatched: 2. The CDR3 is CATGTGNTEAFF. The CDR3 DNA is TGTGCCACCGGGACAGGGAACACTGAAGCTTTCTTT.

The chain couples TRBV5-1 to TRBJ2-7; TRBD1 matches at 9 bases. J was trimmed by 3 bases and V by 3 bases; bases with no gene match: 7. The CDR3 sequence is 15 residues long. Germline-derived CDR1 and CDR2 are SGHRS and YFSETQ. The CDR3 nucleotides are TGCGCCAGCAGCTCCCGGACAGGGGCCGACTACGAGCAGTACTTC. Residues: CASSSRTGADYEQYF.

CDR3 sequence (DNA): TGTGCCAGCAGTTACCCCCCTGTTAGGGGTTACGAGCAGTACTTC. The encoded protein is CASSYPPVRGYEQYF. V gene TRBV6-2 or TRBV6-3 combines with J gene TRBJ2-7, with a weak D call TRBD1 (5 bases). From germline, CDR1 is MNHEY and CDR2 SVGEGT. The V end was cut by 2 bases, the J end by 4 bases, with 15 bases between. This CDR3 spans 15 amino acids.

This clonotype was observed at least ten times. The chain couples TRBV12-3 or TRBV12-4 to TRBJ1-1; D might be TRBD1 (5 bases). The CDR3 has 14 residues. The V end lost 1 base, the J end lost 0 bases, and 6 bases lay between the germline ends. For the CDR3, the DNA is TGTGCCAGCAGTTTAGGGGGGGTGAACACTGAAGCTTTCTTT. Translation: CASSLGGVNTEAFF.

This clonotype was seen a few times. The V gene is TRBV5-6, the J gene TRBJ2-7, with 9 nucleotides matching TRBD2. Germline values: CDR1 SGHDT, CDR2 YYEEEE. V was clipped by 0 bases and J by 3 bases; unmatched bases: 4. This CDR3 is 15 amino acids long. The CDR3 coding sequence is TGTGCCAGCAGCTTGGAAAGGCGGGGGGGCTACGAGCAGTACTTC. As protein: CASSLERRGGYEQYF.

This clonotype was observed a handful of times. V is TRBV4-3 and J is TRBJ2-7; D call uncertain. V shed 4 bases and J shed 3 bases, with 13 bases lying between them. This CDR3 has 14 amino acids. The germline CDR1 and CDR2 sequences are LGHNA and YSLEER. CDR3 coding DNA: TGCGCCAGCAGCCCTCGGATAGCAGGCTACGAGCAGTACTTC. Translated: CASSPRIAGYEQYF.

This clonotype occurred a few times. V is TRBV30 and J is TRBJ2-5, with D perhaps matching TRBD2 (6 bases). This CDR3 is 13 amino acids long. Germline-derived CDR1 and CDR2 are GTSNPN and SVGIG (reference sequence). V was pared by 0 bases and J by 4 bases, with 9 bases between. CDR3 protein: CAWSVGGTETQYF. The CDR3 nucleotides are TGTGCCTGGAGTGTTGGGGGGACAGAGACCCAGTACTTC.

This clonotype appeared a few times. The chain recombines TRBV20-1 with TRBJ2-5, with TRBD2 as a possible D gene (6 bases). The CDR3 extends over 13 amino acids. V was cut by 3 bases and J by 6 bases, with 14 bases left in between. Germline-derived CDR1 and CDR2 are DFQATT and SNEGSKA (reference sequence). The CDR3: CSASLAGRQTQYF. CDR3 DNA sequence: TGCAGTGCTAGTTTGGCAGGGAGGCAGACCCAGTACTTC.

The V call is TRBV7-2, the J call TRBJ2-2; D ambiguous. Per germline, CDR1 SGHTA and CDR2 FQGNSA. This CDR3 region has 15 residues. Trimming took off 5 bases at V and 1 base at J, with 11 bases between the two ends. In DNA form, the CDR3 reads TGTGCCAGCAGCCCCGAGGATAGGAACACCGGGGAGCTGTTTTTT. Protein: CASSPEDRNTGELFF.

This chain connects TRBV24-1 to TRBJ1-2; the D gene is possibly TRBD1 (6 bases). The CDR3 covers 14 residues. CDR1 and CDR2 (germline): KGHDR, SFDVKD. V lost 3 bases, J lost 5 bases, and 12 bases lay in between. For the CDR3, the DNA is TGTGCCACCAGTGATAACGACAGGACTTATGGCTACACCTTC. Amino acid sequence: CATSDNDRTYGYTF.

V usage is TRBV12-3 or TRBV12-4 and J usage is TRBJ1-1, with no clear D. V was cut by 3 bases and J by 0 bases, with 17 bases left in between. The CDR3 runs 17 residues. CDR3 loop: CASSFGLGRLVNTEAFF. The CDR3 nucleotides read TGTGCCAGCAGTTTTGGTTTAGGCCGCCTTGTGAACACTGAAGCTTTCTTT.

The gene calls are TRBV18 and TRBJ1-3; D may be TRBD1 (5 bases). The CDR3 runs to 14 residues. The germline CDR1 and CDR2 sequences are KGHSH and LQKENI. Trimming removed 2 bases from V and 2 bases from J, with 7 bases in between. The CDR3 region has the DNA TGTGCCAGCTCACCAGACAGCCCTGGAAACACCATATATTTT. It specifies CASSPDSPGNTIYF.

This clonotype has just a few counts. This rearrangement joins TRBV7-2 to TRBJ2-1, with 8 positions matching TRBD2. This CDR3 has 14 amino acids. CDR1 SGHTA and CDR2 FQGNSA come from the germline V gene. J lost 8 bases, V lost 7 bases, and 10 bases had no gene match. CDR3 protein: CASKIAGISDEQFF. The CDR3 coding sequence is TGTGCCAGCAAAATAGCGGGAATCTCTGATGAGCAGTTCTTC.